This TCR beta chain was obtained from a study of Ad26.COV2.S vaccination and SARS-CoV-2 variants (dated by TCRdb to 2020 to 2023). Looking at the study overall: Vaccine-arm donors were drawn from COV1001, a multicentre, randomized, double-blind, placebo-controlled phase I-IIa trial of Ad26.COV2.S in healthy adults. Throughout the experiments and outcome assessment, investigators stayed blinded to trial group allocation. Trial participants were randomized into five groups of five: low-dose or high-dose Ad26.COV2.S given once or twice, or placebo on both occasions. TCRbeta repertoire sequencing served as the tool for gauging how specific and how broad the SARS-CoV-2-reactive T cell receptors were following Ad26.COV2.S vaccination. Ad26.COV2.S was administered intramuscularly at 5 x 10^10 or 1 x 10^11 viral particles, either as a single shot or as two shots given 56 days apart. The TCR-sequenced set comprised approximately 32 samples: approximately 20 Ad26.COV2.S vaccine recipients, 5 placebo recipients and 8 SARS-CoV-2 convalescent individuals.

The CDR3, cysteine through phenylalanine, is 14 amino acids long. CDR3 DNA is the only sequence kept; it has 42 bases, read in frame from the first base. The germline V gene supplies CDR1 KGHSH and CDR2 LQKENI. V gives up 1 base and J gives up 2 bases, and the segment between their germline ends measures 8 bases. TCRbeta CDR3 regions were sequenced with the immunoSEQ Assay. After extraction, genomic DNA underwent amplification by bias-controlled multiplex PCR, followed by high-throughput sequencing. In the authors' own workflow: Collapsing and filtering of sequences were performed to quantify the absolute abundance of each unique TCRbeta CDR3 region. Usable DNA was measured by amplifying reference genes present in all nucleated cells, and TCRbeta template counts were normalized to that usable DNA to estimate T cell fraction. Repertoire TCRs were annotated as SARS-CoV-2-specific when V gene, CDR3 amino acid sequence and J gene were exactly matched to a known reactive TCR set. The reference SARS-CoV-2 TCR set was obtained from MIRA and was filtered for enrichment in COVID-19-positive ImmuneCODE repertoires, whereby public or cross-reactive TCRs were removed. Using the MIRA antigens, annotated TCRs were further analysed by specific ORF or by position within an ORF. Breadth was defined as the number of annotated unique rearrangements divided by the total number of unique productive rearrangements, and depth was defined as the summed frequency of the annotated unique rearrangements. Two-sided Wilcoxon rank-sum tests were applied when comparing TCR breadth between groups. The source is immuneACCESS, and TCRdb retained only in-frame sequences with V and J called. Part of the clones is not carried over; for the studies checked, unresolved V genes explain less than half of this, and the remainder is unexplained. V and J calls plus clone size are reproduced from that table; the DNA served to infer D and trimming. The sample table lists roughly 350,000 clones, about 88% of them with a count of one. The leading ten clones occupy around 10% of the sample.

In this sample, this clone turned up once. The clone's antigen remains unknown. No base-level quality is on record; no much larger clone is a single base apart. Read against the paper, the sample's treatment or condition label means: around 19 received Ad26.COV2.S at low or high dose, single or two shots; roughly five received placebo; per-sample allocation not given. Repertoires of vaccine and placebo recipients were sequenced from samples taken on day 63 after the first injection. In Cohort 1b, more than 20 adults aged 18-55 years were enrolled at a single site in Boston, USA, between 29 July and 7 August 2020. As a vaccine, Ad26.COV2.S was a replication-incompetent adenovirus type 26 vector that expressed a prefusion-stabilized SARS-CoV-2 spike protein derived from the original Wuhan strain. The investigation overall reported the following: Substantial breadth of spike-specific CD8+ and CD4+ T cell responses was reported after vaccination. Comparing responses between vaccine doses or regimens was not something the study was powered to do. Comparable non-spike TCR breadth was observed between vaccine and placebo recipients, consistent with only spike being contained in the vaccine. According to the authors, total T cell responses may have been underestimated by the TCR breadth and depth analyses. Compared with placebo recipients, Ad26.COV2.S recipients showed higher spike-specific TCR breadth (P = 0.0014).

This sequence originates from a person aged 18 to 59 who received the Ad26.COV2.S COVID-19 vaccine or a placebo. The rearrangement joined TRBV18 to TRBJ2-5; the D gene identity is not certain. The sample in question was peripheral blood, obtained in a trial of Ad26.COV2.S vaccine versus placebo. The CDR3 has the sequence CASSPQDLQETQYF. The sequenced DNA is TGTGCCAGCTCACCACAAGACTTACAAGAGACCCAGTACTTC.